This is a list of T cell receptor beta chains from one sample in a study of T cell responses to AZD1222 COVID-19 vaccine. The method was immunoSEQ multiplex PCR; TCRdb's version includes in-frame clones alone and lacks a portion of them. There are more than 150,000 clones in the sample; approximately 94% occur only once, and roughly 1.5% lies in the top ten. The sequences come from peripheral blood, collected 28 days after the second AZD1222 dose. The receptor source for this set is an adult who received the AZD1222 COVID-19 vaccine. Each CDR3 is given with its conserved first and last residue. The order of the fields is D gene, clone size, J gene, V gene, CDR3 DNA, CDR3 protein. D genes are given only for firm matches. Size is stated for part of the rows, as once, few or many counts, or as a class when the clone is expanded.

D: TRBD1
size: .
J: TRBJ1-1
V: TRBV5-5
DNA: TGTGCCAGCAGCTTGGTGCTCGGACAGGGGATGAACACTGAAGCTTTCTTT
CDR3: CASSLVLGQGMNTEAFF

D: .
size: .
J: TRBJ1-1
V: TRBV27
DNA: TGTGCCAGCACCCCCTCATTTTTACTGGGATCTGAAGCTTTCTTT
CDR3: CASTPSFLLGSEAFF

D: .
size: .
J: TRBJ1-5
V: TRBV28
DNA: TGTGCCAGCAGTTTTCTTGCGGCAGGGACGAGACAGCCCCAGCATTTT
CDR3: CASSFLAAGTRQPQHF

D: .
size: .
J: TRBJ1-2
V: TRBV5-1
DNA: TGCGCCAGCAGCCCGGGTGTGAGCTATGGCTACACCTTC
CDR3: CASSPGVSYGYTF

D: .
size: .
J: TRBJ1-2
V: TRBV28
DNA: TGTGCTAGTCGGGCTAACTATGGCTACACCTTC
CDR3: CASRANYGYTF

D: .
size: .
J: TRBJ1-1
V: TRBV7-8
DNA: TGTGCCAGCAGCTCAGAAACGGGGAAACCCGAACTGAACACTGAAGCTTTCTTT
CDR3: CASSSETGKPELNTEAFF

D: .
size: .
J: TRBJ2-1
V: TRBV11-2
DNA: TGTGCCAGCAGCTTTCGTTCCGCGGGGCCATACAATGAGCAGTTCTTC
CDR3: CASSFRSAGPYNEQFF

D: .
size: .
J: TRBJ1-1
V: TRBV19
DNA: TGTGCCAGTAGTCCCAATAGCAGGAGGACAGTGAACACTGAAGCTTTCTTT
CDR3: CASSPNSRRTVNTEAFF

D: TRBD2
size: .
J: TRBJ2-1
V: TRBV3-1/TRBV3-2
DNA: TGTGCCAGCAGCAACGGGACTAGCGGGAGCTCCTACAATGAGCAGTTCTTC
CDR3: CASSNGTSGSSYNEQFF

D: TRBD2
size: once
J: TRBJ2-5
V: TRBV2
DNA: TGTGCCAGCAGTGAGATGGCCGCCCCAAGACTAGCGTCCCAAGAGACCCAGTACTTC
CDR3: CASSEMAAPRLASQETQYF

D: TRBD2
size: .
J: TRBJ2-3
V: TRBV27
DNA: TGTGCCAGCAGTTTACTAGCGGGTCTAACCACAGATACGCAGTATTTT
CDR3: CASSLLAGLTTDTQYF

D: .
size: .
J: TRBJ2-5
V: TRBV7-6
DNA: TGTGCCAGCAGCTTAGTACAGGGTACAGAGACCCAGTACTTC
CDR3: CASSLVQGTETQYF

D: .
size: .
J: TRBJ2-7
V: TRBV6-5
DNA: TGTGCCAGCAGTTACGAGGTGCGGGGCTACGAGCAGTACTTC
CDR3: CASSYEVRGYEQYF

D: .
size: .
J: TRBJ1-4
V: TRBV6-5
DNA: TGTGCCAGCAGTAACTGGGGGGGGCGCAGGGAAAAACTGTTTTTT
CDR3: CASSNWGGRREKLFF

D: .
size: .
J: TRBJ1-1
V: TRBV29-1
DNA: TGCAGCGGCGCCATAGACTACACTGAAGCTTTCTTT
CDR3: CSGAIDYTEAFF

D: .
size: .
J: TRBJ2-1
V: TRBV2
DNA: TGTGCCAGCAGTATGAATGAGCAGTTCTTC
CDR3: CASSMNEQFF

D: .
size: .
J: TRBJ1-5
V: TRBV12-3/TRBV12-4
DNA: TGTGCCAGCAGTTCTTATTCCGATCAGCCCCAGCATTTT
CDR3: CASSSYSDQPQHF

D: .
size: .
J: TRBJ2-1
V: TRBV5-8
DNA: TGTGCCAGCAGCTTGCTCTACAATGAGCAGTTCTTC
CDR3: CASSLLYNEQFF

D: .
size: few
J: TRBJ1-5
V: TRBV19
DNA: TGTGCCAGTAGGGCACGGTCTAATAGCAATCAGCCCCAGCATTTT
CDR3: CASRARSNSNQPQHF

D: .
size: once
J: TRBJ2-7
V: TRBV11-2
DNA: TGTGCCAGCAGCTTAGATCGTTCCTCCTACGAGCAGTACTTC
CDR3: CASSLDRSSYEQYF

D: .
size: .
J: TRBJ2-3
V: TRBV27
DNA: TGTGCCAGCAGGCGCCGTGCCAGCACAGATACGCAGTATTTT
CDR3: CASRRRASTDTQYF

D: .
size: .
J: TRBJ1-4
V: TRBV28
DNA: TGTGCCAGCAGTCGGGACGGTGGGGCAACTAATGAAAAACTGTTTTTT
CDR3: CASSRDGGATNEKLFF

D: .
size: .
J: TRBJ1-2
V: TRBV6-4
DNA: TGTGCCAGCAGTGACTCCCAGAGCTATGGCTACACCTTC
CDR3: CASSDSQSYGYTF

D: TRBD1
size: .
J: TRBJ1-5
V: TRBV9
DNA: TGTGCCAGCAGCGTGGGGACAGGGAACAATCAGCCCCAGCATTTT
CDR3: CASSVGTGNNQPQHF

D: TRBD2
size: .
J: TRBJ2-1
V: TRBV30
DNA: TGTGCCTGGGAGCGGGAGGGCTCCTACAATGAGCAGTTCTTC
CDR3: CAWEREGSYNEQFF

D: .
size: .
J: TRBJ2-6
V: TRBV5-1
DNA: TGCGCCAGCAGCGTTCGGAGCTCTGGGGCCAACGTCCTGACTTTC
CDR3: CASSVRSSGANVLTF

D: .
size: .
J: TRBJ2-3
V: TRBV11-3
DNA: TGTGCCAGCAGCCCATGGAGGGTGTTCGGGGGGCGAGATACGCAGTATTTT
CDR3: CASSPWRVFGGRDTQYF

D: .
size: .
J: TRBJ1-1
V: TRBV29-1
DNA: TGCAGCGTTGTTGATGTCGATGAAGCTTTCTTT
CDR3: CSVVDVDEAFF

D: TRBD2
size: .
J: TRBJ2-7
V: TRBV19
DNA: TGTGCCAGTAGTATATTGGGGACTAGCGGCTCCTACGAGCAGTACTTC
CDR3: CASSILGTSGSYEQYF

D: .
size: .
J: TRBJ1-1
V: TRBV25-1
DNA: TGTGCCAGCAGTGGTACAGGGCCTGAAGCTTTCTTT
CDR3: CASSGTGPEAFF

D: TRBD2
size: .
J: TRBJ2-3
V: TRBV5-1
DNA: TGCGCCAGCAGCTTGGAAGGAGGGACTAGCGGGCTCGTGGATACGCAGTATTTT
CDR3: CASSLEGGTSGLVDTQYF

D: .
size: .
J: TRBJ1-2
V: TRBV14
DNA: TGTGCCAGCAGCCAAGATTGGGCAGACGACTATGGCTACACCTTC
CDR3: CASSQDWADDYGYTF

D: .
size: .
J: TRBJ1-2
V: TRBV29-1
DNA: TGCAGCGTTGAAGGGAAGGGACAAGTTATCTATGGCTACACCTTC
CDR3: CSVEGKGQVIYGYTF

D: .
size: .
J: TRBJ2-2
V: TRBV3-1/TRBV3-2
DNA: TGTGCCAGCATCTCTTACACCGGGGAGCTGTTTTTT
CDR3: CASISYTGELFF

D: .
size: .
J: TRBJ1-2
V: TRBV19
DNA: TGTGCCAGTAGTATCGGGGCTTCCTATGGCTACACCTTC
CDR3: CASSIGASYGYTF

D: .
size: .
J: TRBJ1-1
V: TRBV29-1
DNA: TGCAGCGTTGATGGGACGGTGAACACTGAAGCTTTCTTT
CDR3: CSVDGTVNTEAFF

D: TRBD1
size: .
J: TRBJ1-5
V: TRBV6-6
DNA: TGTGCCAGCAGCCAACAGGGGAGGAGCAATCAGCCCCAGCATTTT
CDR3: CASSQQGRSNQPQHF

D: .
size: .
J: TRBJ2-2
V: TRBV7-9
DNA: TGTGCCAGCAGCTTAAGCGCCGAAACCGGGGAGCTGTTTTTT
CDR3: CASSLSAETGELFF

D: .
size: .
J: TRBJ2-7
V: TRBV6-5
DNA: TGTGCCAGCTCCAGTTCAGGTTACGAGCAGTACTTC
CDR3: CASSSSGYEQYF

D: TRBD1
size: .
J: TRBJ2-4
V: TRBV19
DNA: TGTGCCAGTAGTATGCCAGGGGGACAGGGTGACGGAAGACTAGCCAAAAACATTCAGTACTTC
CDR3: CASSMPGGQGDGRLAKNIQYF

D: TRBD2
size: .
J: TRBJ2-1
V: TRBV28
DNA: TGTGCCAGCAGGTACCCGGGACTAGCGGGAGGGAGCGATGAGCAGTTCTTC
CDR3: CASRYPGLAGGSDEQFF

D: .
size: .
J: TRBJ1-5
V: TRBV5-6
DNA: TGTGCCAGCAGCTTGGCTAGGGATCGCAATCAGCCCCAGCATTTT
CDR3: CASSLARDRNQPQHF

D: .
size: .
J: TRBJ2-7
V: TRBV5-1
DNA: TGCGCCAGCAGCTTGGCCTCGGACCATCCCTCCTACGAGCAGTACTTC
CDR3: CASSLASDHPSYEQYF

D: .
size: .
J: TRBJ1-3
V: TRBV13
DNA: TGTGCCAGCAGCTTGACGGGGTCTGGAAACACCATATATTTT
CDR3: CASSLTGSGNTIYF

D: TRBD2
size: .
J: TRBJ2-3
V: TRBV3-1/TRBV3-2
DNA: TGTGCCAGCAGCCAGGGGACTAGCGGGCGTCTCAGCACAGATACGCAGTATTTT
CDR3: CASSQGTSGRLSTDTQYF

D: .
size: .
J: TRBJ2-2
V: TRBV27
DNA: TGTGCCAGCACTGGCAGGGTGGACACCGGGGAGCTGTTTTTT
CDR3: CASTGRVDTGELFF

D: .
size: .
J: TRBJ1-4
V: TRBV7-9
DNA: TGTGCCAGCAGCCGGGATGGGATCGCTAATGAAAAACTGTTTTTT
CDR3: CASSRDGIANEKLFF

D: TRBD2
size: .
J: TRBJ2-1
V: TRBV12-5
DNA: TGTGCTAGTGGTTTGGTACCCGTAGCGGGACCCTCCTACAATGAGCAGTTCTTC
CDR3: CASGLVPVAGPSYNEQFF

D: TRBD2
size: .
J: TRBJ2-7
V: TRBV3-1/TRBV3-2
DNA: TGTGCCAGCAGCCAAGGTGTTAGCGGGAGTTGGTACGAGCAGTACTTC
CDR3: CASSQGVSGSWYEQYF